What follows is one TCR beta chain and its context. Its antigen is not identified. These data are taken from a study of cytomegalovirus exposure and HLA in healthy donors. Overall study results and limits: Earlier results showed most TCR beta V segments being productive about 87% or about 30% of the time. TCR beta chains numbering some 150 were designated cytomegalovirus-associated.

The PCR had 60 Vbeta and 13 Jbeta primers. Some clones are missing from TCRdb's copy, which holds only in-frame ones; the method was immunoSEQ multiplex PCR. The sample consists of almost 200,000 clones, roughly three quarters of them appearing once. Germline CDR1 SGHAT, CDR2 FQNNGV. V was cut by 3 bases and J by 10 bases, with 13 bases left in between. There are 13 residues in the CDR3. The V gene is TRBV11-2, the J gene TRBJ1-5, with D maybe TRBD1 (6 bases). The sequence was collected from a male donor in good health and CMV-seropositive. Sequenced sample: PBMCs. The chain's CDR3 is CASSFGGLGPQHF. The CDR3 region has the DNA TGTGCCAGCAGCTTTGGGGGCTTGGGACCCCAGCATTTT. The full variable domain, in which reference TRBV11-2 and TRBJ1-5 provide the parts outside the CDR3, is EAGVAQSPRYKIIEKRQSVAFWCNPISGHATLYWYQQILGQGPKLLIQFQNNGVVDDSQLPKDRFSAERLKGVDSTLKIQPAKLEDSAVYLCASSFGGLGPQHFGDGTRLSIL.